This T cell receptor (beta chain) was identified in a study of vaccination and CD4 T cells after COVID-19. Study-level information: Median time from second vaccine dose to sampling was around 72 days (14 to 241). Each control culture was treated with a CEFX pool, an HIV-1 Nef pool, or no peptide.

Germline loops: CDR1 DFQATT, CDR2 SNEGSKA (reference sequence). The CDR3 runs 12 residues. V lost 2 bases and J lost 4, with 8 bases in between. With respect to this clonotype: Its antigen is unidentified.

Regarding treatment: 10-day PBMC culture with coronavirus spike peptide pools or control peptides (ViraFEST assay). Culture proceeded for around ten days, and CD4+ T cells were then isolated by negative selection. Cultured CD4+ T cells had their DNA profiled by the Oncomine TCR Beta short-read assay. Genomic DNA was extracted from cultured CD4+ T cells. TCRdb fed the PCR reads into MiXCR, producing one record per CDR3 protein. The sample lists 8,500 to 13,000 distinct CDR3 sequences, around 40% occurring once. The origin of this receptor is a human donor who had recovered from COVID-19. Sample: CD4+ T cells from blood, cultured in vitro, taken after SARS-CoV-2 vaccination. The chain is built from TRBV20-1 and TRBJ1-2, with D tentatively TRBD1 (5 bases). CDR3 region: CSARQGLYGYTF. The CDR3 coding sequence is TGCAGTGCTAGACAGGGTCTCTATGGCTACACCTTC.